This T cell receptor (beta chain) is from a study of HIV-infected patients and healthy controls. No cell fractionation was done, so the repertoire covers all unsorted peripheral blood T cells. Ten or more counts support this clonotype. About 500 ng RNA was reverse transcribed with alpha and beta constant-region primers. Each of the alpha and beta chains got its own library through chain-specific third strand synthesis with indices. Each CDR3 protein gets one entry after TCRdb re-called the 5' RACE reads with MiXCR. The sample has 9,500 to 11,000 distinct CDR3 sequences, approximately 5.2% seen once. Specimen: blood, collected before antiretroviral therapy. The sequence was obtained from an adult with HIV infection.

As DNA, the CDR3 is TGTGCCAGCAGCCAGTTAGGGGGGAGCTCCTACAATGAGCAGTTCTTC. It codes for CASSQLGGSSYNEQFF. The chain has TRBV5-5 and TRBJ2-1, with D possibly being TRBD1 or TRBD2 (6 bases each). The CDR3 spans 16 residues. The V end was cut by 4 bases, the J end by 0 bases, with 14 bases between. The V gene's germline CDR1 is SGHKS and CDR2 YYEKEE (reference sequence).